This T cell receptor (beta chain) is from a study of early T cells in non-severe SARS-CoV-2 infection. This clonotype was found many times. No antigen is known for it. MiXCR, applied by TCRdb to the 5' RACE reads, yields one record per CDR3 protein. The profile shows tens of thousands of distinct CDR3 sequences, 4% to 4.5% of them singletons. With V trimmed by 6 bases and J by 5 bases, 14 bases remained unmatched. Germline V gives CDR1 LNHDA, CDR2 SQIVND (reference sequence). The CDR3 contains 18 residues. Whole-study findings and limits: Comparison of clonotypes with VDJdb favored anti-spike CD8 responses while missing private and CD4 specificities.

The origin of this receptor is an adult who was a healthcare worker with PCR-confirmed SARS-CoV-2 infection or an uninfected control (not recorded which). The chain recombines TRBV19 with TRBJ2-1; 12 nucleotides line up with TRBD2. Sample: whole blood. The CDR3 loop is CASSLNSGLAGTHNEQFF. CDR3 nucleotide sequence: TGTGCCAGTAGCTTAAATTCAGGACTAGCGGGAACCCACAATGAGCAGTTCTTC.